These T cell receptor beta chains were read from a single sample in a study of cytomegalovirus exposure and HLA in healthy donors. TCRdb's table, derived via immunoSEQ multiplex PCR, lists solely in-frame clones and lacks some. This table holds 120,000 or so clones, 80% found once. Sequencing was done on a sample of PBMCs. Receptors originate from a man younger than 40 in good health and CMV-seronegative. The CDR3 runs from the conserved cysteine through the conserved F or W. D genes are given only for firm matches. Where a row states a size, it is once, few, many or the class of an expanded clone; other rows omit it.

TRBD1 | TRBJ1-1 | 14 | TRBV6-1 | NA | CASSRDRANTEAFF | TGTGCCAGCAGTAGGGACAGGGCGAACACTGAAGCTTTCTTT
TRBD2 | TRBJ2-7 | 15 | TRBV5-5 | NA | CASSLIAGVPYEQYF | TGTGCCAGCAGCTTGATAGCGGGAGTCCCCTACGAGCAGTACTTC
TRBD2 | TRBJ2-3 | 16 | TRBV4-2 | NA | CASSQGTSGSTDTQYF | TGTGCCAGCAGCCAGGGGACTAGCGGCAGCACAGATACGCAGTATTTT
TRBD1 | TRBJ1-1 | 14 | TRBV2 | NA | CASSDRGRVTEAFF | TGTGCCAGCAGTGACAGGGGGCGAGTCACTGAAGCTTTCTTT
TRBD2 | TRBJ2-1 | 16 | TRBV19 | NA | CASRSIAGSGRDEQFF | TGTGCCAGTAGAAGCATAGCGGGGAGCGGCCGGGATGAGCAGTTCTTC
NA | TRBJ2-1 | 11 | TRBV7-2 | NA | CASSSYREQFF | TGTGCCAGCAGTTCGTACAGGGAGCAGTTCTTC
NA | TRBJ2-2 | 14 | TRBV7-2 | once | CASSFMRDWGELFF | TGTGCCAGCAGCTTTATGCGGGACTGGGGGGAGCTGTTTTTT
TRBD1 | TRBJ2-5 | 12 | TRBV25-1 | few | CASSGQGETQYF | TGTGCCAGCAGCGGACAGGGAGAGACCCAGTACTTC
TRBD2 | TRBJ2-1 | 14 | TRBV6-5 | few | CASSYNGRANEQFF | TGTGCCAGCAGTTACAACGGGAGGGCCAATGAGCAGTTCTTC
NA | TRBJ1-3 | 17 | TRBV2 | few | CASSEGRGTNSGNTIYF | TGTGCCAGCAGTGAAGGGCGGGGGACTAACTCTGGAAACACCATATATTTT
TRBD1 | TRBJ2-7 | 15 | TRBV19 | NA | CASSTPGQGRREQYF | TGTGCCAGTAGTACCCCGGGACAGGGACGTCGGGAGCAGTACTTC
NA | TRBJ2-5 | 14 | TRBV7-6 | NA | CASTKSGTQETQYF | TGTGCCAGCACCAAAAGCGGGACACAAGAGACCCAGTACTTC
NA | TRBJ2-7 | 14 | TRBV4-2 | NA | CASSLAASSYEQYF | TGTGCCAGCAGCCTGGCGGCTAGCTCCTACGAGCAGTACTTC
TRBD2 | TRBJ2-3 | 17 | TRBV11-2 | NA | CASSPPTAGLATDTQYF | TGTGCCAGCAGCCCACCCACAGCGGGACTAGCAACAGATACGCAGTATTTT
TRBD2 | TRBJ2-1 | 18 | TRBV4-3 | NA | CASSQDLLASGSYNEQFF | TGCGCCAGCAGCCAAGATTTATTGGCTAGCGGATCGTACAATGAGCAGTTCTTC
NA | TRBJ2-7 | 14 | TRBV27 | NA | CASSSLFSSYEQYF | TGTGCCAGCAGTTCCCTGTTCAGCTCCTACGAGCAGTACTTC
NA | TRBJ2-3 | 13 | TRBV5-6 | NA | CASSPGGGDTQYF | TGTGCCAGCAGCCCTGGGGGCGGAGATACGCAGTATTTT
TRBD1 | TRBJ2-2 | 17 | TRBV7-2 | NA | CASSLRTGTGATGELFF | TGTGCCAGCAGCCTTCGGACCGGGACAGGGGCCACCGGGGAGCTGTTTTTT
TRBD1 | TRBJ1-2 | 14 | TRBV5-1 | NA | CASSLGGQGYGYPF | TGCGCCAGCAGCTTGGGAGGACAGGGCTATGGCTACCCCTTC
NA | TRBJ1-2 | 15 | TRBV6-1 | NA | CASSEDNGGVCGYTF | TGTGCCAGCAGTGAAGATAACGGCGGGGTTTGCGGCTACACCTTC
NA | TRBJ1-1 | 15 | TRBV4-3 | few | CASSALVGGNTEAFF | TGCGCCAGCAGCGCTCTAGTGGGGGGGAACACTGAAGCTTTCTTT
TRBD1 | TRBJ1-2 | 11 | TRBV29-1 | NA | CSVERGQGYPF | TGCAGCGTTGAACGCGGACAGGGCTACCCCTTC